The 19 T cell receptor beta chains below come from one sample, sequenced in a study of T and B cells in COVID-19 patients. From blood, roughly 220-550 ng of genomic DNA served as TRB template. TRB rearrangements were amplified by multiplex PCR with BIOMED2 TRB-A/B primers. One entry per CDR3 protein results from TCRdb running MiXCR on the multiplex PCR reads. The sample has more than 20,000 distinct CDR3 sequences, 30% to 35% seen once. The specimen was blood. The receptor source for this set is a human donor who had recovered from COVID-19.

This clonotype has just a few counts. The chain couples TRBV5-4 to TRBJ1-2, with D possibly being TRBD1 (5 bases). Germline V gives CDR1 SGHNT, CDR2 YYREEE (reference sequence). CDR3 length: 16 residues. V was cut by 0 bases and J by 2 bases, with 14 bases left in between. The CDR3 nucleotides are TGTGCCAGCAGCTTGGGTGGGGGGGGACTCAACTATGGCTACACCTTC. This sequence encodes CASSLGGGGLNYGYTF.

V gene TRBV6-1 combines with J gene TRBJ1-1; 7 bases map to TRBD1. The trim removed 7 bases at V and 4 bases at J, leaving 6 bases unmatched. The V gene's germline CDR1 is MNHNS and CDR2 SASEGT. The CDR3 has 13 amino acids. The CDR3, as DNA: TGTGCCAGCATTGCGACAGGGACCACTGAAGCTTTCTTT. Its translation: CASIATGTTEAFF.

V usage is TRBV4-3 and J usage is TRBJ2-7; D possibly matches TRBD1 or TRBD2 (5 bases each). This CDR3 has 16 residues. With 0 bases removed from V and 3 bases from J, the gap between germline ends came to 15 bases. Per germline, CDR1 LGHNA and CDR2 YSLEER. CDR3 amino acids: CASSQDLRGAVYEQYF. The CDR3 DNA sequence: TGCGCCAGCAGCCAAGATCTTCGGGGCGCCGTCTACGAGCAGTACTTC.

This clonotype has ten or more counts. The rearrangement joins TRBV5-6 to TRBJ2-1; tentatively, D is TRBD1 (6 bases). Between the trimmed V and J ends, which lost 7 bases and 4 bases, there was a span of 18 bases. The germline V gene encodes CDR1 SGHDT and CDR2 YYEEEE. The CDR3 runs to 15 residues. CDR3 sequence reads: CASGQGSAFYNEQFF. CDR3 DNA sequence: TGTGCCAGCGGGCAGGGGAGTGCTTTTTACAATGAGCAGTTCTTC.

This clonotype was detected a few times. The chain employs TRBV20-1 and TRBJ1-1; D is possibly TRBD1 (6 bases). V was pared by 3 bases and J by 8 bases, with 19 bases between. From germline, CDR1 is DFQATT and CDR2 SNEGSKA (reference sequence). This CDR3 has 14 residues. The CDR3 DNA is TGCAGTGCTAGGCTTGGGGGCGCGGGAAACGAAGCTTTCTTT. Its translation is CSARLGGAGNEAFF.

A word on this clonotype: Since a much larger clone is just one base distant, this may be a read error. The V and J genes are TRBV7-2 and TRBJ2-1; TRBD2 matches 9 bases. The CDR3 length is 15 residues. Germline CDR1 SGHTA, CDR2 FQGNSA. The V gene end was trimmed by 2 bases and the J gene end by 12 bases; junction bases not matched to a gene: 11. CDR3 amino acids: CASSLWRGGVDVQFF. The CDR3 nucleotides are TGTGCCAGCAGCTTATGGCGGGGGGGCGTGGATGTGCAGTTCTTC.

CDR3 in DNA: TGTGCCACCGGACAGCAGACTAGCACAGATACGCAGTATTTT. This gives the protein CATGQQTSTDTQYF. The genes are TRBV24-1 and TRBJ2-3; the D gene is possibly TRBD1 (6 bases). This CDR3 contains 14 residues. CDR1 is KGHDR and CDR2 is SFDVKD in the germline V gene. V shed 9 bases and J shed 0 bases, with 12 bases lying between them.

This clonotype is judged medium-sized. The V gene is TRBV19, the J gene TRBJ2-1; tentative D call: TRBD2 (5 bases). The V gene lost 7 bases and the J gene lost 0 bases, with 13 bases spanning the gap. This CDR3 has 15 residues. Per germline, CDR1 LNHDA and CDR2 SQIVND (reference sequence). CDR3 sequence (DNA): TGTGCCAGTAACCGCGGGTGGAACTCCTACAATGAGCAGTTCTTC. Translating gives CASNRGWNSYNEQFF.

This clonotype was counted between two and nine times. The J gene is TRBJ2-7, the V gene TRBV5-5, with 7 positions matching TRBD1. J lost 3 bases, V lost 2 bases, and 8 bases had no gene match. The germline gives CDR1 SGHKS, CDR2 YYEKEE (reference sequence). The CDR3 is 15 residues long. The DNA for the CDR3 is TGTGCCAGCAGCTTTAACAGGGACAGAAGCTACGAGCAGTACTTC. It is translated as CASSFNRDRSYEQYF.

V and J are TRBV7-2 and TRBJ1-6; tentatively, D is TRBD1 (5 bases). This CDR3 has 13 residues. V gave up 3 bases and J gave up 9 bases, with 9 bases separating them. Germline V CDR1 and CDR2: SGHTA, FQGNSA. The CDR3 sequence: CASSLRDLSPLHF. In DNA, the CDR3 is TGTGCCAGCAGCTTGAGGGACCTTTCACCCCTCCACTTT.

CDR3 nucleotide sequence: TGTGCCAGCAGCTTCGGAGGTGCGCAGGGTCAATCTTTCTTT. Its protein is CASSFGGAQGQSFF. This chain links TRBV5-5 with TRBJ1-1; D perhaps matches TRBD1 (5 bases). Trimming shortened V by 2 bases and J by 12 bases, and 20 bases separated the two germline ends. The CDR3 covers 14 residues. Germline V gene lookup returns CDR1 SGHKS and CDR2 YYEKEE (reference sequence).

The chain links TRBV27 to TRBJ2-2; D is undetermined. Germline CDR1 reads MNHEY; CDR2 reads SMNVEV (reference sequence). Trimming took 1 base from V and 3 from J, leaving 9 bases between them. This CDR3 spans 15 amino acids. The chain's CDR3 is CASSLYYTDTGELFF. The CDR3 DNA is TGTGCCAGCAGTTTATACTACACCGACACCGGGGAGCTGTTTTTT.

This clonotype came up a few times. V and J are TRBV7-6 and TRBJ2-2; D is uncertain. From germline, CDR1 is SGHVS and CDR2 FNYEAQ. The V end lost 2 bases, the J end lost 1 base, and 5 bases lay between the germline ends. This CDR3 is built from 14 residues. CDR3 nucleotide sequence: TGTGCCAGCAGCTTAAGGCAGAACACCGGGGAGCTGTTTTTT. Protein sequence: CASSLRQNTGELFF.

This clonotype was counted between two and nine times. CDR3 sequence: CAWSRQADYGYTF. DNA of the CDR3: TGTGCCTGGAGTCGGCAGGCGGACTATGGCTACACCTTC. The gene calls are TRBV30 and TRBJ1-2; D remains ambiguous. Looked up from germline, CDR1 is GTSNPN and CDR2 is SVGIG (reference sequence). This CDR3 is built from 13 residues. Trimming stripped 2 bases from V and 3 bases from J, with 10 bases between.

Within the sample, this clonotype is medium-sized. The chain joins TRBV29-1 to TRBJ2-1; D unclear. The CDR3 runs 11 residues. V was clipped by 4 bases and J by 4 bases, with 5 bases between them. The germline CDR1 and CDR2 sequences are SQVTM and ANQGSEA. The CDR3 here is CSVGVYNEQFF. In nucleotides, the CDR3 is TGCAGCGTTGGCGTTTACAATGAGCAGTTCTTC.

As to this clonotype: One base away lies a much larger clone, so this may be a sequencing read error. V usage is TRBV7-2 and J usage is TRBJ2-3; D call uncertain. Per germline, CDR1 SGHTA and CDR2 FQGNSA. The CDR3 totals 14 residues. Trimming cost V 6 bases and J 0 bases, with 10 bases left between them. The CDR3 here is CASSLSDSTDTQYF. The CDR3 nucleotides are TGTGCCAGCAGTTTGTCGGACAGCACAGATACGCAGTATTTT.

This clonotype was detected only a few times. The CDR3 loop is CSASTETGNGYTF. For the CDR3, the DNA is TGCAGTGCAAGCACCGAGACAGGGAATGGCTACACCTTC. The rearrangement joins TRBV20-1 to TRBJ1-2, with 7 bases that match TRBD1. Trimming cost V 6 bases and J 6 bases; bases outside gene matches: 10. Per the germline V gene, CDR1 is DFQATT and CDR2 is SNEGSKA (reference sequence). This CDR3 contains 13 residues.

Note on this clonotype: Being one base from a much bigger clone, this may be a read error. CDR3 sequence: CASSEAGLSYYEQYF. The CDR3 region has the DNA TGTGCCAGTAGTGAGGCGGGACTCAGCTACTACGAGCAGTACTTC. This sequence joins TRBV19 and TRBJ2-7; TRBD2 might be the D (6 bases). The germline gives CDR1 LNHDA, CDR2 SQIVND (reference sequence). Trimming pared 5 bases from V and 3 bases from J, leaving 17 bases between. The CDR3 has 15 residues.

In this sample, this clonotype turned up many times. The chain combines TRBV18 with TRBJ2-3, with D possibly TRBD1 on 5 matching bases. V was shortened by 0 bases and J by 4 bases, with 8 bases between the two germline ends. CDR3 length: 14 amino acids. Germline V lookup: CDR1 KGHSH, CDR2 LQKENI. Here the CDR3 reads CASSPPRDADTQYF. DNA for the CDR3: TGTGCCAGCTCACCACCCAGGGATGCAGATACGCAGTATTTT.